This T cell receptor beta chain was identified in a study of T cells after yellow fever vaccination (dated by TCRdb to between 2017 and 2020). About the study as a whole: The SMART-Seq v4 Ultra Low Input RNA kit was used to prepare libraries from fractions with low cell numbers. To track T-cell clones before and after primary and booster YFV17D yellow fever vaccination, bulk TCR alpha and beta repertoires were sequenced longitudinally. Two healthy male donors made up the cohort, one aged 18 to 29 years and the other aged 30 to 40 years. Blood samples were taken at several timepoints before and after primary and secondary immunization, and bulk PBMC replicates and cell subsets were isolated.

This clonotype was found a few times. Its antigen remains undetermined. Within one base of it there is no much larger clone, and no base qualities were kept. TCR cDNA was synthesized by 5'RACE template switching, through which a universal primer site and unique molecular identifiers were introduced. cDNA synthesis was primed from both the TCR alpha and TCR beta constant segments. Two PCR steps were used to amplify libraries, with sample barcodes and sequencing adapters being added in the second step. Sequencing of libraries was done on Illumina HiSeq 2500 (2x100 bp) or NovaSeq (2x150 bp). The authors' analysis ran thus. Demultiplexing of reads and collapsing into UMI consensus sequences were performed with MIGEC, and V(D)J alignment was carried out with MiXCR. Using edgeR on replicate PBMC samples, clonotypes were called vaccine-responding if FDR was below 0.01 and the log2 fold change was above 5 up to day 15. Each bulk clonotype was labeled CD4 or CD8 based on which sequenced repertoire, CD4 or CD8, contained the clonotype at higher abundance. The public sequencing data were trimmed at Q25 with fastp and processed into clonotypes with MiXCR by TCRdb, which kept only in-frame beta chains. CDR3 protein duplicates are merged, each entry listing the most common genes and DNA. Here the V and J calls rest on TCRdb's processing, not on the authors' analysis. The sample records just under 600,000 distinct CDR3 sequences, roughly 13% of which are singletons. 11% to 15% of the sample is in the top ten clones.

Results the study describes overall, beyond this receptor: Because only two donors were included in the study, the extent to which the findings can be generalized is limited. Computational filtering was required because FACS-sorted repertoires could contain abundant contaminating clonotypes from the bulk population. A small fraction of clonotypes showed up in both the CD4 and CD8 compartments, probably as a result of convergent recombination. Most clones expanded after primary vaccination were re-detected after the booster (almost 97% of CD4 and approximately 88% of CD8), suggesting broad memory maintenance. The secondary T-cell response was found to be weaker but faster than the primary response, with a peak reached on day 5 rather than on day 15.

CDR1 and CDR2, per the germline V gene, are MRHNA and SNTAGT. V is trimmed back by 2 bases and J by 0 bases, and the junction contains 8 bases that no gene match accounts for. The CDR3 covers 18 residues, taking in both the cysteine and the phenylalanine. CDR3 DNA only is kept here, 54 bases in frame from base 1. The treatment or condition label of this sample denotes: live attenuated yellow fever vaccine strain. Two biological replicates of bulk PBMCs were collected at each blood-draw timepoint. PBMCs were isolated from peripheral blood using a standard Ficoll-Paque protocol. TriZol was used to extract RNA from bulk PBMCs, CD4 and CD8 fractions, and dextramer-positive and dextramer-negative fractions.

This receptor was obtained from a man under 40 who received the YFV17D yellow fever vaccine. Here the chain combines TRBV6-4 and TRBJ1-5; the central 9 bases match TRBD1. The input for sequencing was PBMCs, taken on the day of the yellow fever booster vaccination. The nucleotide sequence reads TGTGCCAGCAGTGACCGCCGGACAGGGGCCTATAGCAATCAGCCCCAGCATTTT. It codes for CASSDRRTGAYSNQPQHF.